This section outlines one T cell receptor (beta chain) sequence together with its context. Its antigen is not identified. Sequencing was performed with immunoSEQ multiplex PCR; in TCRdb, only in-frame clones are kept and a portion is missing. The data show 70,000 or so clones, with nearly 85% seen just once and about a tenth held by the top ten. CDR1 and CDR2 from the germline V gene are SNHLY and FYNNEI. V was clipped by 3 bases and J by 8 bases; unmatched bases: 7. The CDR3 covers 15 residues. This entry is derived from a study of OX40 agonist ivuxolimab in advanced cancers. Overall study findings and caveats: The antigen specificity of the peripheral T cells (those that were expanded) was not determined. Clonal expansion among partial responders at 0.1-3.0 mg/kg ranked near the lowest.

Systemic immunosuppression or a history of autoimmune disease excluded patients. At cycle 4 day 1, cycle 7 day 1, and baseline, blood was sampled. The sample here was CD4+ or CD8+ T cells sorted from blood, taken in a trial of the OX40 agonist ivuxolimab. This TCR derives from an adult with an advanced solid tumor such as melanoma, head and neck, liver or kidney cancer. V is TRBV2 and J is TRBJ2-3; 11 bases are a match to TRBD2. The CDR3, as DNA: TGTGCCAGCAGTGAGGTTTTAGCGGGGGGGGCTACGCAGTATTTT. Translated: CASSEVLAGGATQYF.